The 14 T cell receptor beta chains presented below share a single source sample, sequenced in a study of blood T cells in healthy people across ages. A J-beta primer mix and a sample-barcoded 5' primer were used in a second PCR of about 7 to 12 cycles. TCRdb reprocessed the 5' RACE reads with MiXCR, giving one entry per CDR3 protein. This sample has about 630,000 distinct CDR3 sequences, with around a fifth found just once. The sample was blood. The receptor set was obtained from a man in his 70s in good health.

This clonotype has a handful of counts. The V gene is TRBV28, the J gene TRBJ2-7; 9 nucleotides line up with TRBD1. J was trimmed by 3 bases and V by 6 bases; bases with no gene match: 9. Looked up from germline, CDR1 is MDHEN and CDR2 is SYDVKM. The CDR3 runs 15 residues. CDR3 amino acids: CASREGQGLYYEQYF. The CDR3 region has the DNA TGTGCCAGCAGAGAGGGACAGGGTCTCTACTACGAGCAGTACTTC.

This clonotype was detected only a few times. The chain uses TRBV10-3 and TRBJ1-3; D unclear. This CDR3 contains 14 residues. Trimming left V 6 bases short and J 0 bases short, with 9 bases between. Looked up from germline, CDR1 is ENHRY and CDR2 is SYGVKD. CDR3 in DNA: TGTGCCATCAGCCCCGAGGGCTCTGGAAACACCATATATTTT. This encodes CAISPEGSGNTIYF.

This clonotype came up a few times. The chain uses TRBV15 and TRBJ2-2, with 7 bases that match TRBD1. J lost 6 bases, V lost 6 bases, and 13 bases had no gene match. This CDR3 comprises 16 residues. Germline lookup yields CDR1 LNHNV and CDR2 YYDKDF (reference sequence). The CDR3: CATRMVQGHSAGELFF. CDR3 sequence (DNA): TGTGCCACCAGAATGGTACAGGGGCATAGCGCCGGGGAGCTGTTTTTT. Looking up the rest from reference TRBV15 and TRBJ2-2 gives the full variable domain: DAMVIQNPRYQVTQFGKPVTLSCSQTLNHNVMYWYQQKSSQAPKLLFHYYDKDFNNEADTPDNFQSRRPNTSFCFLDIRSPGLGDTAMYLCATRMVQGHSAGELFFGEGSRLTVL.

This chain links TRBV19 with TRBJ2-1, with TRBD1 as a possible D gene (6 bases). V dropped 6 bases and J dropped 0 bases, with 12 bases sitting between them. This CDR3 has 15 residues. Germline lookup yields CDR1 LNHDA and CDR2 SQIVND (reference sequence). The CDR3 loop reads CASSITGISYNEQFF. Here the CDR3 DNA reads TGTGCCAGTAGCATCACAGGGATCTCCTACAATGAGCAGTTCTTC.

This chain uses TRBV2 with TRBJ2-5; weak D call: TRBD2 (6 bases). The CDR3 spans 14 residues. Trimming left V 5 bases short and J 4 bases short, with 14 bases between. Germline CDR1 and CDR2: SNHLY and FYNNEI. CDR3 nucleotide sequence: TGTGCCAGCAGTCCGGGACTTCTGGGAGAGACCCAGTACTTC. As protein: CASSPGLLGETQYF.

V usage is TRBV6-6 and J usage is TRBJ2-4; D unresolved. The closer fit of TRBJ2-1 to the DNA end suggests the J call may be wrong. Germline CDR1 and CDR2: MNHNY and SVGAGI (reference sequence). The length of the CDR3 is 11 residues. As DNA, the CDR3 is TGTGCCAGCGGGTCGGTAGATGAGCAGTTCTTC. Translated, it gives CASGSVDEQFF.

The chain couples TRBV5-1 to TRBJ2-3; 8 positions match TRBD2. The CDR3 runs 16 residues. Germline CDR1 and CDR2: SGHRS and YFSETQ. V dropped 3 bases and J dropped 4; count of bases not matched to a gene: 10. The chain's CDR3 is CASSYLHGRASDTQYF. The CDR3 DNA reads as TGCGCCAGCAGCTACCTTCACGGGAGGGCCTCAGATACGCAGTATTTT. Together with reference TRBV5-1 and TRBJ2-3, the CDR3 gives the full variable domain: KAGVTQTPRYLIKTRGQQVTLSCSPISGHRSVSWYQQTPGQGLQFLFEYFSETQRNKGNFPGRFSGRQFSNSRSEMNVSTLELGDSALYLCASSYLHGRASDTQYFGPGTRLTVL.

The V gene is TRBV28, the J gene TRBJ2-4, with 7 bases matching TRBD2. J lost 4 bases, V lost 1 base, and 4 bases had no gene match. This CDR3 region has 15 residues. Germline values: CDR1 MDHEN, CDR2 SYDVKM. For the CDR3, the DNA is TGTGCCAGCAGTTTATCCAGCGGGGTGAAAAACATTCAGTACTTC. Translating gives CASSLSSGVKNIQYF.

This clonotype was counted many times. The chain has TRBV29-1 and TRBJ1-3; a weak D match, TRBD1 (5 bases). V gave up 3 bases and J gave up 2 bases, with 8 bases separating them. The germline gives CDR1 SQVTM, CDR2 ANQGSEA. The length of the CDR3 is 13 residues. Written as DNA, the CDR3 is TGCAGCGTTGAGCAGGGAACTGGAAACACCATATATTTT. The encoded protein is CSVEQGTGNTIYF.

This chain links TRBV28 with TRBJ2-7; D assignment may be TRBD1 or TRBD2 (5 bases each). The CDR3 is 15 residues long. Germline V gene data show CDR1 as MDHEN and CDR2 as SYDVKM. V lost 4 bases and J lost 4, with 17 bases in between. DNA for the CDR3: TGTGCCAGCAGTTCAAGAACCGGGGCCTCTTACGAGCAGTACTTC. This gives the protein CASSSRTGASYEQYF.

The V call is TRBV29-1, the J call TRBJ2-1; D is possibly TRBD2 (5 bases). Trimming cost V 6 bases and J 8 bases, with 11 bases left between them. CDR3 length equals 11 residues. Looked up from germline, CDR1 is SQVTM and CDR2 is ANQGSEA. The CDR3 is CSVGTSDEQFF. DNA of the CDR3: TGCAGCGTAGGTACTAGTGATGAGCAGTTCTTC.

About this clonotype: The junction departs from the called germline gene at one end, perhaps through a read error. This chain joins TRBV20-1 and TRBJ2-5; D may be TRBD1 or TRBD2 (6 bases each). The DNA end is a closer match to TRBJ2-1, so the J assignment may be wrong. Per the germline V gene, CDR1 is DFQATT and CDR2 is SNEGSKA (reference sequence). The CDR3 consists of 13 residues. Here the CDR3 reads CSAAGQVYSEQFF. CDR3 coding DNA: TGCAGTGCCGCGGGACAAGTATACAGTGAGCAGTTCTTC.

The chain has TRBV7-2 and TRBJ2-3; D not certain. The V end lost 1 base, the J end lost 4 bases, and 6 bases lay between the germline ends. The germline gives CDR1 SGHTA, CDR2 FQGNSA. The CDR3 totals 13 residues. The CDR3 region is CASSLGLSDTQYF. CDR3 sequence (DNA): TGTGCCAGCAGCTTAGGTCTCTCAGATACGCAGTATTTT.

This clonotype has just a few counts. Germline is not matched at one junction end, which may reflect a read error. This sequence joins TRBV6-1 and TRBJ2-3; 11 positions agree with TRBD1. There are 15 residues in the CDR3. The germline V gene encodes CDR1 MNHNS and CDR2 SASEGT. The CDR3 DNA reads as TGTGCCAGCAGAGCAGGGACAGGGGGATCAGACACGCAGTATTTT. Its protein is CASRAGTGGSDTQYF.